The rows below give T cell receptor beta chains drawn from one sample of a study of T-cell reconstitution after alpha-beta-depleted transplantation in children. TCRdb re-derived calls from the PCR reads in MiXCR, one entry per CDR3 protein. This repertoire shows some 200,000 distinct CDR3 sequences, around 9.5% found once; its top ten account for around 6.2%. The material sequenced was PBMCs from the stem cell graft donor, taken from the stem cell graft. All receptors come from a human donor who donated a stem cell graft to a child with acute lymphoblastic leukemia. Each CDR3 is given with its conserved first and last residue.

cdr3_length j_call v_call cdr3_aa
16 TRBJ1-4 TRBV27 CASSLEGRSTNEKLFF
15 TRBJ2-7 TRBV7-9 CASSSTGLSEYEQYF
14 TRBJ1-1 TRBV5-1 CASSMTGVNTEAFF
14 TRBJ2-7 TRBV12-3/TRBV12-4 CASSLGGDRYEQYF
17 TRBJ1-2 TRBV6-5 CASSYSLTRGINYGYTF
15 TRBJ1-6 TRBV12-3/TRBV12-4 CASSLDGRYNSPLHF
18 TRBJ1-6 TRBV18 CASSPPLTDLQGLSPLHF
14 TRBJ1-1 TRBV6-1 CASSEVRATTEAFF
16 TRBJ2-7 TRBV5-1 CASSLAGDRVLNEQYF
14 TRBJ1-1 TRBV6-5 CASSSTILNTEAFF
14 TRBJ2-1 TRBV5-1 CTSSPGQSYNEQFF
15 TRBJ2-7 TRBV5-1 CASSSPQGIPYEQYF
17 TRBJ1-1 TRBV11-2 CASSLDGFRVIGTEAFF
13 TRBJ2-5 TRBV29-1 CSVGAVRKETQYF
19 TRBJ2-2 TRBV4-2 CASSPTLHFDRGNTGELFF
14 TRBJ1-5 TRBV12-3/TRBV12-4 CASSLWGKGQPQHF
13 TRBJ1-2 TRBV3-1 CASSQQNRWGYTF
18 TRBJ2-6 TRBV20-1 CSARDYRTGVSGANVLTF
14 TRBJ1-1 TRBV5-1 CASSSSSRNTEAFF
15 TRBJ2-7 TRBV5-1 CASSSSGQGAQEQYF
12 TRBJ2-7 TRBV29-1 CSGTLQGLEQYF
15 TRBJ2-5 TRBV5-1 CASSLEDPGQETQYF
18 TRBJ2-7 TRBV28 CASSFLFGLTGTSGEQYF
14 TRBJ2-7 TRBV7-7 CASSSERSSYEQYF
14 TRBJ2-7 TRBV20-1 CSAIPARPHYEQYF
18 TRBJ1-2 TRBV20-1 CSARDDIYREAANYGYTF
15 TRBJ1-1 TRBV14 CASKDSMRLGTEAFF
16 TRBJ2-1 TRBV11-2 CASSPYRGGLYNEQFF
16 TRBJ2-3 TRBV7-2 CASSLGPGGPGDTQYF
16 TRBJ1-2 TRBV28 CASRPIRDTTNYGYTF
13 TRBJ1-1 TRBV6-1 CASRFDRNTEAFF
16 TRBJ1-1 TRBV12-3/TRBV12-4 CASSFGTGLMNTEAFF
17 TRBJ2-3 TRBV5-1 CASSLAASGGTIYTQYF
15 TRBJ2-1 TRBV12-3/TRBV12-4 CASSSGLDPYNEQFF
18 TRBJ2-2 TRBV6-4 CASSDLTPTGTGTGELFF
15 TRBJ1-1 TRBV3-1 CASSQSAPLNTEAFF
13 TRBJ1-4 TRBV6-1 CASKRGAQEKLFF
15 TRBJ1-4 TRBV7-2 CASRKSGTANEKLFF
12 TRBJ2-7 TRBV2 CASSAVTYEQYF
15 TRBJ2-1 TRBV5-1 CASSLVPGTAYEQFF
14 TRBJ2-7 TRBV6-5 CASSYSKGKHEQYF
16 TRBJ1-2 TRBV9 CASSVESGILNYGYTF
17 TRBJ1-3 TRBV5-1 CASSSRSQRSSGNTIYF